The TCR beta chain described here comes from a study of beta chain features in type 1 diabetes. Study-wide results and limits: Researchers cautioned that cDNA sequencing could over-represent cells with high TCR expression. Patients with Type 1 diabetes showed moderately but significantly shorter TCRB CDR3s in all four CD4+ subsets.

Germline V gives CDR1 DFQATT, CDR2 SNEGSKA (reference sequence). The CDR3 sequence is 11 residues long. V was shortened by 4 bases and J by 5 bases, with 7 bases between the two germline ends. This clone has a handful of counts. What it recognizes is unknown. As every portion of the isolated RNA was reverse transcribed, the sequencing read expressed TCRB transcripts. The average read count of naive, central memory and regulatory T cell samples was some 3.9 million. Profiling relied on immunoSEQ multiplex PCR, and the TCRdb table lists in-frame clones only, not all of them. This sample has 150,000 to 200,000 clones, with approximately 9% found just once. CD4+ naive, central memory, regulatory and stem cell-like memory subsets were isolated by sorting on CD45RO/CCR7/CD25/CD127/CD95/CD27. The purity of all sorted populations exceeded 98%.

This clonotype originated in a woman under 30 with type 1 diabetes. This chain connects TRBV20-1 to TRBJ2-3; perhaps TRBD2 as D (5 bases). The sequenced sample was central memory CD4+ T cells from blood. The CDR3: CSAKSGDTQYF. As DNA, the CDR3 is TGCAGTGCTAAAAGCGGAGATACGCAGTATTTT.